The 4 T cell receptor beta chains below were found in one sample sequenced in a study of blood T cell repertoires in COVID-19 (dated by TCRdb to 2020 to 2022). Library generation was performed with the immunoSEQ multiplex PCR assay. In TCRdb, the immuneACCESS table is reduced to in-frame sequences with V and J assigned. These tables do not hold every clone; where another copy was compared, an unresolved V gene accounts for under half, and the others remain unexplained. This sample is represented by 110,000 to 150,000 clones; roughly 80% of them were singletons. The leading ten clones occupy over 5% of the sample. What was sequenced was PBMCs or T cells enriched from blood (not recorded which). The receptors originated from a woman between 45 and 60 years old who had recovered from COVID-19.

The genes are TRBV4-2 and TRBJ2-6; TRBD1 agrees at 12 bases. The CDR3 contains 20 residues. After removal of 3 bases from V and 0 bases from J, the junction contained 9 bases not matched to a gene. From germline, CDR1 is LGHNA and CDR2 YNFKEQ. The CDR3 is CASSQVGQGAISSGANVLTF. CDR3 nucleotide sequence: TGTGCCAGCAGCCAGGTGGGACAGGGGGCGATCTCCTCTGGGGCCAACGTCCTGACTTTC.

In this sample, this clone turned up many times. The rearrangement joins TRBV4-2 to TRBJ1-1; D call uncertain. This CDR3 spans 14 amino acids. V lost 3 bases to trimming and J lost 1 base, with 9 bases between them. From germline, CDR1 is LGHNA and CDR2 YNFKEQ. CDR3 bases: TGTGCCAGCAGCCAGTTCGAGGAGAACACTGAAGCTTTCTTT. Protein sequence: CASSQFEENTEAFF.

V gene TRBV5-1 combines with J gene TRBJ1-3; D uncertain. Germline V gene sequence: CDR1 SGHRS, CDR2 YFSETQ. The V gene lost 3 bases and the J gene lost 0 bases, with 10 bases spanning the gap. There are 15 residues in the CDR3. DNA for the CDR3: TGCGCCAGCAGCTCCCTCCCGGGCTCTGGAAACACCATATATTTT. Translating it yields CASSSLPGSGNTIYF.

This clone was picked up one time. Here the CDR3 reads CASSQNGGMNTEAFF. In DNA form, the CDR3 reads TGTGCCAGCAGCCAAAACGGAGGAATGAACACTGAAGCTTTCTTT. The chain employs TRBV3-1 (or the pseudogene TRBV3-2) and TRBJ1-1, with D unclear. The CDR3 extends over 15 amino acids. The ends were cut back, 2 bases at V and 0 bases at J, with 10 bases in the middle. CDR1 is LGHDT and CDR2 is YNNKEL in the germline V gene (reference sequence).